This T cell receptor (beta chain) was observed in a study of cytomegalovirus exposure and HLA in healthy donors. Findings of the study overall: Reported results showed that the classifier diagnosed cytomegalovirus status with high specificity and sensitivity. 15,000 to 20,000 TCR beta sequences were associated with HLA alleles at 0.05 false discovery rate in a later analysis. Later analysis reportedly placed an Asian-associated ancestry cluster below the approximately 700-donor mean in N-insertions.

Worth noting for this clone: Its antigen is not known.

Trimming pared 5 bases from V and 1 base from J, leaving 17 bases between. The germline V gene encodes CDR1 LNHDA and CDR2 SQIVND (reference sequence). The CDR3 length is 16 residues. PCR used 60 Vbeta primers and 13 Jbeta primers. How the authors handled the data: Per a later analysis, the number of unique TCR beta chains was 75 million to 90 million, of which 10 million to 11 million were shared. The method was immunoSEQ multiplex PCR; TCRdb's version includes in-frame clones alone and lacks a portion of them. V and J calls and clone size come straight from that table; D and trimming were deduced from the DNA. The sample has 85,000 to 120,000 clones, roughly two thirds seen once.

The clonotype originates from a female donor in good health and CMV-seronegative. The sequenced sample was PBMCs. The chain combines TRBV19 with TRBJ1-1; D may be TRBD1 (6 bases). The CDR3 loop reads CASSGDTGLQNTEAFF. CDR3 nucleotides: TGTGCCAGTAGTGGGGACACGGGCCTTCAGAACACTGAAGCTTTCTTT.